This T cell receptor beta chain was recovered during a study of regulatory and conventional T cells in RAG deficiency. Findings of the study overall: Shannon entropy was markedly lower and Simpson indices higher in RAG-deficient patients than control T-cell subsets. Omenn patients showed >90% Treg-Tconv overlap and shorter CDR3 lengths. Compared with controls, unique Treg TCR beta sequences dropped roughly 100-fold in Omenn syndrome and CID/AS.

Assay used: immunoSEQ multiplex PCR; TCRdb lists only in-frame clones, some missing. The sample shows about 29,000 clones, about 95% of them seen only once. Blood CD4+ CD25-low CD127-high conventional T cells supplied the genomic DNA template. Germline V gives CDR1 ENHRY, CDR2 SYGVKD. There are 13 residues in the CDR3. Between the trimmed V and J ends, which lost 4 bases and 3 bases, there was a span of 10 bases. As concerns this clone: What it binds is unknown.

Another study also made use of these data, one on regulatory T cells. That report adds: Amplification used 52 TRBV primers and 13 TRBJ primers. Skewed V and J usage and few unique V-J pairs marked patient repertoires, most in Tregs.

Sequencing was performed on CD25- CD4+ T cells sorted from blood. The source is a human donor in good health. The chain has TRBV10-3 and TRBJ2-7; D possibly corresponds to TRBD1 (5 bases). In nucleotides, the CDR3 is TGTGCCATCAGTGTCGATACAGGCTACGAGCAGTACTTC. Its protein is CAISVDTGYEQYF.